A single sample is the source of the 5 T cell receptor beta chains below, sequenced in a study of T cell changes during pregnancy in multiple sclerosis. Clones were read by immunoSEQ multiplex PCR, and TCRdb kept only the in-frame ones, dropping some. Among some 60,000 clones, roughly 90% were seen once, and the ten largest hold 3% to 4%. The sequences come from peripheral blood, collected in the first trimester of pregnancy. Receptors originate from a female donor in good health, enrolled as a control in a pregnancy study.

A single count supports this clone. The chain is built from TRBV29-1 and TRBJ2-3; D possibly corresponds to TRBD2 (5 bases). This CDR3 comprises 15 residues. V lost 3 bases and J lost 0, with 13 bases in between. Looked up from germline, CDR1 is SQVTM and CDR2 is ANQGSEA. This CDR3 is CSVERAPPSTDTQYF. CDR3 nucleotide sequence: TGCAGCGTTGAGCGGGCCCCACCTAGCACAGATACGCAGTATTTT.

The V call is TRBV9, the J call TRBJ2-1; 8 bases line up with TRBD2. Germline V gives CDR1 SGDLS, CDR2 YYNGEE. V was clipped by 0 bases and J by 8 bases; unmatched bases: 4. CDR3 size: 14 residues. The CDR3 DNA sequence: TGTGCCAGCAGCGTAGCGGGAGGGTCCCATGAGCAGTTCTTC. Translating it yields CASSVAGGSHEQFF.

This clone was detected a few times. The chain has TRBV19 and TRBJ1-1, with 8 bases identical to TRBD1. Germline V gives CDR1 LNHDA, CDR2 SQIVND (reference sequence). The CDR3 runs to 15 residues. The J segment lost 5 bases and the V segment lost 3 bases, leaving 8 bases of the junction unmatched. This CDR3 reads CASSIRTGMGTEAFF. In DNA form, the CDR3 reads TGTGCCAGTAGTATTCGGACAGGGATGGGGACTGAAGCTTTCTTT.

The chain has TRBV27 and TRBJ1-6; maybe TRBD1 (5 bases). Trimming took off 0 bases at V and 8 bases at J, with 17 bases between the two ends. In germline, CDR1 is MNHEY, CDR2 SMNVEV (reference sequence). The CDR3 has 17 residues. CDR3 amino acids: CASSLSWAGLRDSPLHF. The CDR3, as DNA: TGTGCCAGCAGTTTATCGTGGGCAGGGCTTAGGGATTCACCCCTCCACTTT.

The chain uses TRBV4-3 and TRBJ2-7; 8 bases fit TRBD2. The CDR3 covers 15 residues. The V and J ends lost 1 base and 2 bases, in that order; junction bases with no gene match: 4. CDR1 and CDR2 (germline): LGHNA, YSLEER. The CDR3 reads CASSQVSGRAYEQYF. The CDR3 DNA sequence: TGCGCCAGCAGCCAAGTCTCCGGGAGGGCCTACGAGCAGTACTTC.